Presented here are 28 T cell receptor beta chains from one specimen sequenced in a study of regulatory T cells in long-lasting Graves disease. With iRepertoire HTBI primers and Arm-PCR of CDR3 regions, TCR beta libraries were built. TCRdb processed the multiplex PCR reads anew with MiXCR; each CDR3 protein has one entry. The table shows some 220,000 distinct CDR3 sequences, with approximately 18% occurring only once. As to time point: newly diagnosed GD, antithyroid drugs for less than 3 months. PBMC RNA was the source of the TCR library. The sample was also reused in another study, on T cells in Graves' hyperthyroidism and ophthalmopathy.

The specimen was peripheral blood mononuclear cells (PBMCs), collected at new diagnosis, from a patient treated with antithyroid drugs. The origin of the receptors is a woman aged 25 to 39 with Graves disease.

With respect to this clonotype: This clone may be a read error of a much larger clone one base away. V usage is TRBV19 and J usage is TRBJ1-1; D is unclear. The CDR3 runs to 13 residues. Germline values: CDR1 LNHDA, CDR2 SQIVND (reference sequence). The CDR3 protein is CTSSQLRFSEAFF. The CDR3 DNA is TGTACCAGTAGTCAATTAAGGTTCTCTGAAGCTTTCTTT. Looking up the rest from reference TRBV19 and TRBJ1-1 gives the full variable domain: DGGITQSPKYLFRKEGQNVTLSCEQNLNHDAMYWYRQDPGQGLRLIYYSQIVNDFQKGDIAEGYSVSREKKESFPLTVTSAQKNPTAFYLCTSSQLRFSEAFFGQGTRLTVV.

In this sample, this clonotype turned up many times. This chain joins TRBV6-1 and TRBJ2-1; 9 bases align to TRBD1. The V segment lost 6 bases and the J segment 2 bases; nucleotides outside the gene matches: 5. In germline, CDR1 is MNHNS, CDR2 SASEGT. CDR3 length: 15 residues. CDR3 protein: CASSPRTGAYNEQFF. The DNA of the CDR3 is TGTGCCAGCAGCCCCAGGACAGGGGCCTACAATGAGCAGTTCTTC.

This clonotype has at least ten counts. The genes are TRBV6-1 and TRBJ2-2, with D perhaps matching TRBD1 or TRBD2 (5 bases each). The V end lost 10 bases, the J end lost 4 bases, and 16 bases lay between the germline ends. Germline loops: CDR1 MNHNS, CDR2 SASEGT. The CDR3 is 14 amino acids. The DNA for the CDR3 is TGTGCCACCTACCCCCCCGGGGCCACCGGGGAGCTGTTTTTT. It is translated as CATYPPGATGELFF.

In this sample, this clonotype turned up many times. The CDR3 loop is CASSEGLYTEAFF. Written as DNA, the CDR3 is TGTGCCAGCAGTGAAGGTTTATACACTGAAGCTTTCTTT. This chain uses TRBV25-1 with TRBJ1-1, with D hard to call. CDR3 length: 13 amino acids. Between the trimmed V and J ends, which lost 2 bases and 3 bases, there was a span of 7 bases. In germline, CDR1 is MGHDK, CDR2 SYGVNS.

This clonotype occurred many times. This sequence joins TRBV7-9 and TRBJ1-4; no firm D call. The CDR3 is made up of 16 amino acids. Trimming removed 3 bases at V and 3 bases at J, with 14 bases between. Germline V lookup: CDR1 SEHNR, CDR2 FQNEAQ (reference sequence). CDR3 in DNA: TGTGCCAGCAGCTTGACTCGGGCAGGTCCTAATGAAAAACTGTTTTTT. The encoded protein is CASSLTRAGPNEKLFF.

With regard to this clonotype: One base separates it from a far larger clone, so it is likely a read error. This chain connects TRBV12-3 or TRBV12-4 to TRBJ2-3, with a weak D call TRBD1 (5 bases). This CDR3 spans 15 amino acids. The CDR3 loop is CATSAGRQAKDTRYF. Here the CDR3 DNA reads TGTGCCACCAGTGCAGGGCGGCAAGCAAAAGATACGCGGTATTTT.

This clonotype was observed many times. V is TRBV12-3 or TRBV12-4 and J is TRBJ1-5, with D possibly matching TRBD1 (5 bases). The V gene lost 0 bases and the J gene lost 0 bases, with 12 bases spanning the gap. This CDR3 has 17 residues. The CDR3 nucleotides are TGTGCCAGCAGTTTAGCGGGGGGGGGGTATAGCAATCAGCCCCAGCATTTT. Translation: CASSLAGGGYSNQPQHF.

This clonotype was seen repeatedly, ten times or more. This rearrangement joins TRBV28 to TRBJ2-7; the match to TRBD2 covers 7 bases. The V and J ends lost 5 bases and 6 bases, in that order; junction bases with no gene match: 16. The CDR3 contains 16 residues. The germline V gene has CDR1 MDHEN and CDR2 SYDVKM. In nucleotides, the CDR3 is TGTGCCAGCAGTCTCACACCGGGACTACAGGCTCCCGAGCAGTACTTC. Amino acid sequence: CASSLTPGLQAPEQYF. The whole variable domain, remainder taken from reference TRBV28 and TRBJ2-7, is DVKVTQSSRYLVKRTGEKVFLECVQDMDHENMFWYRQDPGLGLRLIYFSYDVKMKEKGDIPEGYSVSREKKERFSLILESASTNQTSMYLCASSLTPGLQAPEQYFGPGTRLTVT.

This clonotype was counted many times. V is TRBV28 and J is TRBJ2-1; TRBD2 matches at 10 bases. The germline CDR1 and CDR2 sequences are MDHEN and SYDVKM. With 6 bases clipped from V and 4 bases from J, the junction kept 9 bases outside the gene matches. This CDR3 is 16 amino acids long. The CDR3 DNA follows: TGTGCCAGCAGAAAGCCCAGCGGGAGGGGTTACAATGAGCAGTTCTTC. Its protein is CASRKPSGRGYNEQFF. The full variable domain, with the rest looked up from reference TRBV28 and TRBJ2-1, is DVKVTQSSRYLVKRTGEKVFLECVQDMDHENMFWYRQDPGLGLRLIYFSYDVKMKEKGDIPEGYSVSREKKERFSLILESASTNQTSMYLCASRKPSGRGYNEQFFGPGTRLTVL.

The chain joins TRBV2 to TRBJ2-7; 9 bases are shared with TRBD2. Germline V gene lookup returns CDR1 SNHLY and CDR2 FYNNEI. CDR3 length: 14 residues. V was pared by 7 bases and J by 5 bases, with 9 bases of the junction left unmatched. This CDR3 is CASTGAGGSDEQYF. The CDR3 nucleotides are TGTGCCAGCACTGGGGCGGGAGGGTCCGACGAGCAGTACTTC.

This sequence joins TRBV11-2 and TRBJ1-2; D may be TRBD1 (5 bases). The CDR3 totals 12 residues. The ends were cut back, 10 bases at V and 8 bases at J, with 17 bases in the middle. CDR1 is SGHAT and CDR2 is FQNNGV in the germline V gene. CDR3 residues: CAIRYQGYGYTF. CDR3 nucleotides: TGTGCCATCAGGTATCAGGGCTACGGCTACACCTTC.

In its sample, this clonotype was seen many times. The J gene is TRBJ2-1, the V gene TRBV29-1, with 7 nucleotides matching TRBD1. Losses at the gene ends were 5 bases for V and 9 bases for J; bases not matched to a gene: 7. Germline values: CDR1 SQVTM, CDR2 ANQGSEA. The CDR3 is made up of 12 amino acids. CDR3 in DNA: TGCAGCGTTCCGGCCAACAGGGGTGAGCAGTTCTTC. It translates to CSVPANRGEQFF.

This clonotype was seen ten or more times. The gene calls are TRBV7-9 and TRBJ2-7; the D is unclear. This CDR3 region has 11 residues. Between the trimmed V and J ends, which lost 7 bases and 6 bases, there was a span of 10 bases. Germline lookup yields CDR1 SEHNR and CDR2 FQNEAQ (reference sequence). The CDR3 loop is CASTLVGEQYF. CDR3 DNA sequence: TGTGCCAGCACCCTAGTGGGCGAGCAGTACTTC.

This clonotype was picked up many times. CDR3: CASSSNSRSGNTIYF. CDR3 in DNA: TGTGCCAGCAGTTCGAACAGCCGCTCTGGAAACACCATATATTTT. V is TRBV6-5 and J is TRBJ1-3; D is ambiguous. CDR3 length: 15 amino acids. Per the germline V gene, CDR1 is MNHEY and CDR2 is SVGAGI. The V end was cut by 4 bases, the J end by 0 bases, with 10 bases between.

This clonotype occurred many times. This CDR3 is CASSLGKLAANEQFF. CDR3 nucleotide sequence: TGTGCCAGCAGCTTAGGGAAGCTAGCGGCCAATGAGCAGTTCTTC. The rearrangement links TRBV11-2 to TRBJ2-1, with 7 bases that match TRBD2. The V segment lost 1 base and the J segment 6 bases; nucleotides outside the gene matches: 6. This CDR3 has 15 amino acids. Germline V gene lookup returns CDR1 SGHAT and CDR2 FQNNGV.

The V call is TRBV15, the J call TRBJ2-3; TRBD2 matches 11 bases. The CDR3 covers 17 residues. V lost 0 bases, J lost 1 base, and 3 bases stayed unmatched. From germline, CDR1 is LNHNV and CDR2 YYDKDF (reference sequence). The CDR3 spells CATSREGLADRTDTQYF. The CDR3 bases are TGTGCCACCAGCAGAGAGGGACTAGCGGATCGCACAGATACGCAGTATTTT.

A note on this clonotype: A clone one base away is much larger, so this may be a read error. The V and J genes are TRBV9 and TRBJ2-2; TRBD2 might be the D (5 bases). CDR1 and CDR2 (germline): SGDLS, YYNGEE. This CDR3 comprises 15 residues. In DNA, the CDR3 is TGTGCCAGCAGCGCGGCCCGGACTTTTGTCGGGGAGCTGTTGTTT. Its protein product is CASSAARTFVGELLF. The whole variable domain, filled in from reference TRBV9 and TRBJ2-2, reads DSGVTQTPKHLITATGQRVTLRCSPRSGDLSVYWYQQSLDQGLQFLIQYYNGEERAKGNILERFSAQQFPDLHSELNLSSLELGDSALYFCASSAARTFVGELLFGEGSRLTVL.

This clonotype was picked up many times. V is TRBV2 and J is TRBJ2-1, with D possibly matching TRBD2 (5 bases). Deletions cut 6 bases from V and 8 bases from J, with 8 bases between. CDR1 is SNHLY and CDR2 is FYNNEI in the germline V gene. This CDR3 contains 11 residues. The CDR3, as DNA: TGTGCCAGCAGAGAGGGTTATGAGCAGTTCTTC. It translates to CASREGYEQFF.

This clonotype has a handful of counts. This CDR3 is missing its conserved last phenylalanine or tryptophan, likely due to a read error. The gene calls are TRBV9 and TRBJ2-1; 11 positions agree with TRBD2. The germline gives CDR1 SGDLS, CDR2 YYNGEE. CDR3 size: 15 residues. The V segment lost 3 bases and the J segment 7 bases; nucleotides outside the gene matches: 6. In DNA form, the CDR3 reads TGTGCCAGCAGCGACGGGACTAGCGGCGGAAATGAGCAGTTCCTC. This sequence encodes CASSDGTSGGNEQFL.

A single count supports this clonotype. This chain joins TRBV28 and TRBJ2-1; 10 bases match TRBD2. The germline V gene has CDR1 MDHEN and CDR2 SYDVKM. CDR3 size: 20 residues. Trimming at V came to 5 bases and at J to 4 bases, leaving 20 bases not matched to a gene. The CDR3 coding sequence is TGTGCCAGCAGTCCTGTCCTTTGGTTTAGCGGGAGGCCCAAATACAATGAGCAGTTCTTC. Protein sequence: CASSPVLWFSGRPKYNEQFF. Full variable domain (outside the CDR3, taken from reference TRBV28 and TRBJ2-1): DVKVTQSSRYLVKRTGEKVFLECVQDMDHENMFWYRQDPGLGLRLIYFSYDVKMKEKGDIPEGYSVSREKKERFSLILESASTNQTSMYLCASSPVLWFSGRPKYNEQFFGPGTRLTVL.

In its sample, this clonotype was seen many times. This chain connects TRBV7-9 to TRBJ2-2, with 7 bases aligning to TRBD2. Trimming took 5 bases from V and 4 from J; bases not matched to a gene: 7. Looked up from germline, CDR1 is SEHNR and CDR2 is FQNEAQ (reference sequence). The CDR3 consists of 15 residues. The DNA for the CDR3 is TGTGCCAGCAGCCCGGGCGGGAGCCCCACCGGGGAGCTGTTTTTT. Its protein product is CASSPGGSPTGELFF.

This clonotype was counted at least ten times. The chain links TRBV14 to TRBJ1-1, with D unresolved. The V gene lost 4 bases and the J gene lost 2 bases, with 8 bases spanning the gap. Germline assignment: CDR1 SGHDN and CDR2 FVKESK. The CDR3 is 13 amino acids. The CDR3 spells CASSPIKNTEAFF. CDR3 coding DNA: TGTGCCAGCAGCCCTATCAAAAACACTGAAGCTTTCTTT.

Ten or more counts support this clonotype. The rearrangement uses TRBV28 and TRBJ1-1; TRBD1 is a possible D gene (5 bases). V dropped 8 bases and J dropped 3 bases, with 16 bases sitting between them. The length of the CDR3 is 14 residues. The germline CDR1 and CDR2 sequences are MDHEN and SYDVKM. CDR3 in amino acids: CASEGETAYTEAFF. The CDR3 DNA follows: TGTGCCAGCGAAGGGGAAACAGCTTACACTGAAGCTTTCTTT. Full variable domain (remainder filled in from reference TRBV28 and TRBJ1-1): DVKVTQSSRYLVKRTGEKVFLECVQDMDHENMFWYRQDPGLGLRLIYFSYDVKMKEKGDIPEGYSVSREKKERFSLILESASTNQTSMYLCASEGETAYTEAFFGQGTRLTVV.

The rearrangement joins TRBV2 to TRBJ2-3; 12 nucleotides agree with TRBD2. J gave up 7 bases and V 4 bases, and 18 bases lay outside the gene matches. CDR1 is SNHLY, CDR2 FYNNEI, per germline. The CDR3 sequence is 19 residues long. The CDR3 reads CASSGGGLAGGPGLYTQYF. For the CDR3, the DNA is TGTGCCAGCAGTGGGGGTGGGCTAGCGGGAGGGCCCGGTTTGTATACGCAGTATTTT.

In its sample, this clonotype was seen many times. The chain recombines TRBV30 with TRBJ2-1; TRBD1 agrees at 8 bases. With 2 bases clipped from V and 10 bases from J, the junction kept 4 bases outside the gene matches. Germline CDR1 is GTSNPN and CDR2 is SVGIG (reference sequence). There are 12 residues in the CDR3. CDR3 in amino acids: CAWSSGGLEQFF. CDR3 nucleotides: TGTGCCTGGAGTTCAGGGGGCTTGGAGCAGTTCTTC.

In this sample, this clonotype turned up many times. V gene TRBV20-1 combines with J gene TRBJ1-5, with D perhaps matching TRBD1 (6 bases). This CDR3 contains 13 residues. V lost 6 bases, J lost 1 base, and 10 bases lay in between. CDR1 is DFQATT and CDR2 is SNEGSKA in the germline V gene (reference sequence). Written as DNA, the CDR3 is TGCAGTGCCCGCGACAGGAGCAATCAGCCCCAGCATTTT. Encoded protein: CSARDRSNQPQHF.

As concerns this clonotype: Since a much larger clone is just one base distant, this may be a read error. CDR3 protein: CASSSGDQPRHF. CDR3 coding DNA: TGTGCCAGCAGCTCGGGGGATCAGCCCCGGCATTTT. The gene calls are TRBV7-2 and TRBJ1-5; D perhaps matches TRBD1 (5 bases). This CDR3 comprises 12 residues. Germline values: CDR1 SGHTA, CDR2 FQGNSA.

J is TRBJ2-7 and V is TRBV9, with 8 bases aligning to TRBD1. CDR3 length: 15 amino acids. Germline CDR1 and CDR2: SGDLS and YYNGEE. V lost 0 bases and J lost 5; bases outside the gene matches: 7. CDR3 amino acids: CASSVDQGQGDEQYF. The CDR3, as DNA: TGTGCCAGCAGCGTAGATCAAGGACAGGGAGACGAGCAGTACTTC.